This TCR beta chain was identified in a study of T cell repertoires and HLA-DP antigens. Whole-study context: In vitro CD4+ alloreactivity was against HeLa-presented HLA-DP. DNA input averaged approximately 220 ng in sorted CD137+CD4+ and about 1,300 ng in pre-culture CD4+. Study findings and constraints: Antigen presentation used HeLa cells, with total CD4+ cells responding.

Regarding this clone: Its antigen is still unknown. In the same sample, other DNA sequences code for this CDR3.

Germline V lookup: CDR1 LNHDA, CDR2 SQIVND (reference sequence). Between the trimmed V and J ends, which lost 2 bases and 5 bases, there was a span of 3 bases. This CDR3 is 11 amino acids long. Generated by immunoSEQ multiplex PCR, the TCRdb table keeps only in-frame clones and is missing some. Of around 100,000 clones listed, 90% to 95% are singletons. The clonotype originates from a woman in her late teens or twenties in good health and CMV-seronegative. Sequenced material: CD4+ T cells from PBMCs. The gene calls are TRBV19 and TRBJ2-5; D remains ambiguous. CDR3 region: CASSIMETQYF. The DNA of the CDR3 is TGTGCCAGTAGTATAATGGAGACCCAGTACTTC.